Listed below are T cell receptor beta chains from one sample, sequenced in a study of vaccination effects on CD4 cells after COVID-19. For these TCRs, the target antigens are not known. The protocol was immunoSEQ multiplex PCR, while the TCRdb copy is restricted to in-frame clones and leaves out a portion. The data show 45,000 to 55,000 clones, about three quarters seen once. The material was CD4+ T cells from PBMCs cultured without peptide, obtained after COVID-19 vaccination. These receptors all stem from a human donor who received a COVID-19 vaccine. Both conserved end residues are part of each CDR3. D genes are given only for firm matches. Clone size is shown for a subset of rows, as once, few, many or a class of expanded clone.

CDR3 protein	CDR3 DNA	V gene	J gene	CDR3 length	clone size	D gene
CASRPQLAAQETQYF	TGTGCCAGCAGGCCCCAATTAGCCGCCCAAGAGACCCAGTACTTC	TRBV3-1/TRBV3-2	TRBJ2-5	15	-	-
CASSLAVVGGEKLFF	TGCGCCAGCAGCTTGGCAGTCGTCGGGGGTGAAAAACTGTTTTTT	TRBV5-1	TRBJ1-4	15	-	-
CASSRGQDNEKLFF	TGTGCCAGTAGTCGGGGACAGGATAATGAAAAACTGTTTTTT	TRBV19	TRBJ1-4	14	-	TRBD1
CASSSDPLYNEQFF	TGTGCCAGCAGTTCGGACCCGCTCTACAATGAGCAGTTCTTC	TRBV2	TRBJ2-1	14	-	-
CASSSPGRDTQYF	TGCGCCAGCAGCTCACCGGGACGAGATACGCAGTATTTT	TRBV5-1	TRBJ2-3	13	-	-
CASSLERDNHEQYF	TGTGCCAGCAGCCTCGAGCGGGACAATCACGAGCAGTACTTC	TRBV16	TRBJ2-7	14	once	-
CASSWTDSSNQPQHF	TGTGCCAGTAGTTGGACAGACAGTAGCAATCAGCCCCAGCATTTT	TRBV19	TRBJ1-5	15	-	-
CASSEAGLGQPQHF	TGTGCCAGCAGTGAAGCAGGGCTCGGGCAGCCCCAGCATTTT	TRBV6-1	TRBJ1-5	14	-	-
CASSSGHLLNQPQHF	TGTGCCAGCTCCTCAGGGCACCTACTCAATCAGCCCCAGCATTTT	TRBV6-5	TRBJ1-5	15	-	-
CASSQGAATTNEKLFF	TGCGCCAGCAGCCAGGGGGCCGCAACAACTAATGAAAAACTGTTTTTT	TRBV4-1	TRBJ1-4	16	few	-
CATSWDATNEKLFF	TGTGCCACCTCCTGGGATGCAACTAATGAAAAACTGTTTTTT	TRBV10-3	TRBJ1-4	14	-	-
CASSFTPGQVNTEAFF	TGTGCCAGCAGCTTCACCCCGGGACAGGTTAACACTGAAGCTTTCTTT	TRBV5-6	TRBJ1-1	16	-	TRBD1
CASSLEEREGNNEQFF	TGTGCCAGCAGCTTAGAAGAGCGGGAGGGCAACAATGAGCAGTTCTTC	TRBV13	TRBJ2-1	16	-	TRBD2
CASSPHSYEQYF	TGTGCCAGCAGCCCCCACAGCTACGAGCAGTACTTC	TRBV6-5	TRBJ2-7	12	few	-
CASSETRLNTEAFF	TGTGCCAGCAGTGAAACTAGGCTGAACACTGAAGCTTTCTTT	TRBV6-1	TRBJ1-1	14	-	-
CASSQDYGPYEQYF	TGCGCCAGCAGCCAAGATTATGGGCCCTACGAGCAGTACTTC	TRBV4-1	TRBJ2-7	14	-	-
CASSEFGPSSYNSPLHF	TGTGCCAGCAGTGAGTTTGGGCCGAGCTCCTATAATTCACCCCTCCACTTT	TRBV6-1	TRBJ1-6	17	-	-
CASSPTRDRGFYEQYF	TGTGCCAGCAGCCCCACCAGGGACAGGGGTTTCTACGAGCAGTACTTC	TRBV9	TRBJ2-7	16	-	TRBD1
CASSPGGGQADTQYF	TGTGCCAGCAGCCCGGGCGGGGGGCAGGCAGATACGCAGTATTTT	TRBV3-1/TRBV3-2	TRBJ2-3	15	once	TRBD2
CASSSGFSGNTIYF	TGTGCCAGCAGTTCAGGGTTCTCTGGAAACACCATATATTTT	TRBV6-5	TRBJ1-3	14	-	-
CASSFDRQNYGYTF	TGTGCCAGCAGCTTCGACAGGCAGAACTATGGCTACACCTTC	TRBV7-2	TRBJ1-2	14	-	-
CASSETPASGYTF	TGCGCCAGCAGTGAAACCCCCGCCTCGGGCTACACCTTC	TRBV10-1	TRBJ1-2	13	-	-
CASSLTGTGVYEQYF	TGTGCCAGCAGCTTGACCGGGACAGGGGTCTACGAGCAGTACTTC	TRBV5-5	TRBJ2-7	15	-	TRBD1
CASSEPRRGRGNEKLFF	TGTGCCAGCAGTGAACCTAGAAGGGGGCGCGGTAATGAAAAACTGTTTTTT	TRBV6-1	TRBJ1-4	17	-	TRBD1
CASSRGENTEAFF	TGTGCCAGCAGTCGCGGGGAGAACACTGAAGCTTTCTTT	TRBV6-5	TRBJ1-1	13	few	-
CASSQDAAGEYEKLFF	TGTGCCAGCAGCCAAGATGCGGCAGGGGAGTATGAAAAACTGTTTTTT	TRBV4-2	TRBJ1-4	16	-	-
CASRRTGSPGNTIYF	TGTGCCAGCAGACGTACAGGGAGCCCTGGAAACACCATATATTTT	TRBV27	TRBJ1-3	15	-	-
CASSLFSGSGRSDEQFF	TGTGCCAGCAGCTTATTCTCGGGTAGCGGGAGGTCCGATGAGCAGTTCTTC	TRBV11-2	TRBJ2-1	17	few	TRBD2
CASSFTGGQNYGYTF	TGCGCCAGCAGTTTTACAGGGGGCCAGAACTATGGCTACACCTTC	TRBV5-1	TRBJ1-2	15	-	TRBD1